The present TCR beta chain was sequenced within a study of shared clonotypes between healthy human individuals. Study details: Donors, aged 18 to 49, were a couple of women and a few men.

Naive CD8 populations comprised CD45RO-negative cells positively selected for CCR7, excluding terminally differentiated effector memory CD45RA+ cells. Every donor was a Caucasian adult from Nashville, Tennessee. CDR1 and CDR2 from the germline V gene are SGDLS and YYNGEE. This CDR3 comprises 14 residues. The V end lost 1 base, the J end lost 6 bases, and 12 bases lay between the germline ends. Each subset's genomic DNA was split evenly across several immunoSEQ plates. Produced via immunoSEQ multiplex PCR; TCRdb's table is partial and in-frame only. This sample has under 2,000,000 clones; 85% to 95% occur once, and the top ten carry 1.2%.

The chain employs TRBV9 and TRBJ2-3, with D perhaps matching TRBD2 (5 bases). The sequence was collected from a man between 18 and 35 years old in good health. The sample was naive CD8+ T cells sorted from blood. The CDR3 protein is CASSVSEGRDTQYF. Here the CDR3 DNA reads TGTGCCAGCAGCGTATCCGAGGGCAGGGATACGCAGTATTTT.